This is a list of T cell receptor beta chains from one sample in a study of shared clonotypes between healthy human individuals. Sequencing used immunoSEQ multiplex PCR; TCRdb keeps in-frame clones, though not all of them. The table has a few hundred thousand clones, over 95% seen once. Sequencing was performed on naive CD8+ T cells sorted from blood. These receptors were collected from a woman in her 30s in good health. Both conserved end residues are part of each CDR3. D genes are given only for firm matches. Clone size appears in some rows only: once, few, many, or a class for an expanded clone.

once TRBJ1-3 . TRBV9 CASSVEEEGSGNTIYF TGTGCCAGCAGCGTAGAAGAAGAGGGGTCTGGAAACACCATATATTTT
. TRBJ2-7 . TRBV27 CASSFLMMDGSYEQYF TGTGCCAGCAGTTTCCTGATGATGGATGGCTCCTACGAGCAGTACTTC
. TRBJ2-1 TRBD1 TRBV10-3 CAIGTGTYNEQFF TGTGCCATCGGGACAGGGACCTACAATGAGCAGTTCTTC
. TRBJ2-7 . TRBV7-9 CASSQGSSYEQYF TGTGCCAGCAGCCAGGGGAGCTCCTACGAGCAGTACTTC
. TRBJ2-7 . TRBV7-9 CASSTELVYEQYF TGTGCCAGCAGCACCGAACTAGTTTACGAGCAGTACTTC
. TRBJ2-3 TRBD1 TRBV5-4 CASSVGTGADTQYF TGTGCCAGCAGCGTCGGGACAGGGGCAGATACGCAGTATTTT
. TRBJ2-7 . TRBV11-2 CASSYSMGQAYEQYF TGTGCCAGCAGCTATAGTATGGGACAAGCCTACGAGCAGTACTTC
. TRBJ2-7 . TRBV6-1 CASSDDSYEQYF TGTGCCAGCAGTGACGACAGCTACGAGCAGTACTTC
. TRBJ2-7 . TRBV6-1 CASSEAFQYEQYF TGTGCCAGCAGTGAAGCGTTCCAGTACGAGCAGTACTTC
. TRBJ1-1 . TRBV5-1 CASSLGHTEAFF TGCGCCAGCAGCTTGGGTCACACTGAAGCTTTCTTT